A selection of T cell receptor beta chains follows, all from one sample in a study of CD8 T cells in ankylosing spondylitis. TCRdb used MiXCR to reprocess the 5' RACE reads, holding one entry per CDR3 protein. There are more than 30,000 distinct CDR3 sequences in the sample; over 10% occur only once, and 25% to 40% lies in the top ten. Sequenced: synovial fluid, either unsorted or a sorted T cell fraction (not recorded which). All receptors come from a male donor with ankylosing spondylitis. CDR3s include the opening cysteine and the closing phenylalanine or tryptophan. A D gene is named only where the DNA matches it firmly. The size of a clone is reported for some rows only, either as once, few or many, or as a class for expanded clones.

NA,TRBJ2-4,many,TRBV28,TGTGCCAGCAGCACGGACGGCTACTTAGCCAAAAACATTCAGTACTTC,CASSTDGYLAKNIQYF
NA,TRBJ2-5,few,TRBV12-3/TRBV12-4,TGTGCCAGCAGTTTTGTAGGGTACCAAGAGACCCAGTACTTC,CASSFVGYQETQYF
NA,TRBJ2-7,NA,TRBV7-9,TGTGCCAGCAGCAGTAGCGGTAGAACCAACTGGTACGAGCAGTACTTC,CASSSSGRTNWYEQYF
NA,TRBJ2-7,NA,TRBV28,TGTGCCAGCAGTTTATGGGGGGTTGGCGAGCAGTACTTC,CASSLWGVGEQYF
NA,TRBJ1-5,NA,TRBV9,TGTGCCAGCAGCGTAGGGGGCGGGGTCCATCAGCCCCAGCATTTT,CASSVGGGVHQPQHF
NA,TRBJ2-7,many,TRBV27,TGTGCCAGCAGTATAGGGCTGGGAGGGCAGTACTTC,CASSIGLGGQYF
TRBD1,TRBJ1-5,few,TRBV5-5,TGTGCCAGCAGCATGGGACAGCGAAGCAATCAGCCCCAGCATTTT,CASSMGQRSNQPQHF
TRBD2,TRBJ2-2,many,TRBV5-1,TGCGCCAGCAGCCCCACCGGGGGGGGGAGAGTTTTCACCGGGGAGCTGTTTTTT,CASSPTGGGRVFTGELFF
NA,TRBJ2-7,NA,TRBV7-9,TGTGCCAGCGAAGGACAGCCCAACTACGAGCAGTACTTC,CASEGQPNYEQYF
NA,TRBJ1-1,NA,TRBV7-9,TGTGCCAGCAGCAAACAGGGAGGGAGCACTGAAGCTTTCTTT,CASSKQGGSTEAFF
TRBD1,TRBJ2-2,many,TRBV5-1,TGCGCCAGCAGGGGACGGACAGGGGACGCCGGGGAGCTGTTTTTT,CASRGRTGDAGELFF
TRBD1,TRBJ2-3,many,TRBV5-6,TGTGCCAGCAGCTCCTCCGGGACAGGCCCACCAGATACGCAGTATTTT,CASSSSGTGPPDTQYF
NA,TRBJ2-1,many,TRBV7-9,TGTGCCAGCAGCTCGCGGTCCGACCTCTACAATGAGCAGTTCTTC,CASSSRSDLYNEQFF
TRBD2,TRBJ2-5,many,TRBV7-6,TGTGCCAGCAGCTTATCGACTAGCGGGGGTTGGGAGACCCAGTACTTC,CASSLSTSGGWETQYF
TRBD1,TRBJ2-7,many,TRBV29-1,TGCAGCGTTGGGGGAAACAGGGGAGTCGAGCAGTACTTC,CSVGGNRGVEQYF
NA,TRBJ1-2,NA,TRBV27,TGTGCCAGCAGTTGGGCCCCAGGGGATGGCTACACCTTC,CASSWAPGDGYTF
NA,TRBJ2-2,few,TRBV24-1,TGTGCCACCAGTGACCAAACAGGGTCCACCGGGGAGCTGTTTTTT,CATSDQTGSTGELFF
NA,TRBJ2-5,NA,TRBV4-2,TGTGCCAGCAGCCAAGACGGTGGGGTGAGGGAGACCCAGTACTTC,CASSQDGGVRETQYF
NA,TRBJ1-1,few,TRBV5-6,TGTGCCAGCAGCTTGGCGGTGGGGGGGAACACTGAAGCTTTCTTT,CASSLAVGGNTEAFF
NA,TRBJ2-7,medium-sized,TRBV27,TGTGCCAGCAGTCTAAGTGGAGGGTACGAGCAGTACTTC,CASSLSGGYEQYF
TRBD2,TRBJ2-3,many,TRBV12-3/TRBV12-4,TGTGCCAGCAGTCCCCGACTAGCGGGGGGAGATACGCAGTATTTT,CASSPRLAGGDTQYF
NA,TRBJ2-7,few,TRBV10-3,TGTGCCATCAGTAATCCCATCTACGAGCAGTACTTC,CAISNPIYEQYF
NA,TRBJ1-6,many,TRBV6-1,TGTGCCAGCAGTGAAACCCCAGAAAGCAATTCACCCCTCCACTTT,CASSETPESNSPLHF
NA,TRBJ2-1,many,TRBV4-1,TGCGCCAGCAGCCAAGGGTTAGGAATAGGTTCGTACAATGAGCAGTTCTTC,CASSQGLGIGSYNEQFF
NA,TRBJ2-3,many,TRBV20-1,TGCAGTGCTAGAGATCTCGGGGCTACCAGCACAGATACGCAGTATTTT,CSARDLGATSTDTQYF
NA,TRBJ2-5,few,TRBV9,TGTGCCAGCACCACTCAGGGCAGGGGAGGGGAGACCCAGTACTTC,CASTTQGRGGETQYF
NA,TRBJ1-2,NA,TRBV28,TGTGCCAGCAGAGGGTGGAACTATGGCTACACCTTC,CASRGWNYGYTF
NA,TRBJ2-1,NA,TRBV7-9,TGTGCCAGCACCTTGGGCCCTAAGACCTACAATGAGCAGTTCTTC,CASTLGPKTYNEQFF
NA,TRBJ2-3,NA,TRBV6-4,TGTGCCAGCAGTGACCATGAGACAGATACGCAGTATTTT,CASSDHETDTQYF
NA,TRBJ1-1,NA,TRBV4-2,TGTGCCAGCAGCCAAGCGGTGACTGGCACTGAAGCTTTCTTT,CASSQAVTGTEAFF
NA,TRBJ2-7,NA,TRBV7-3,TGTGCCAGCGCACCCCAGGAGGGCTACGAGCAGTACTTC,CASAPQEGYEQYF
TRBD1,TRBJ2-4,NA,TRBV28,TGTGCCAGCAGGATCTCGACAGGGAGCAAAAACATTCAGTACTTC,CASRISTGSKNIQYF
NA,TRBJ2-3,NA,TRBV5-1,TGCGCCAGCAGCTGGGGGTTAGATACGCAGTATTTT,CASSWGLDTQYF
TRBD1,TRBJ2-7,NA,TRBV5-1,TGCGCCAGCAGCGGGGTCATTATCGGACAGGGGCTGACCTACGAGCAGTACTTC,CASSGVIIGQGLTYEQYF
TRBD1,TRBJ2-3,NA,TRBV5-1,TGCGCCAGCAGCTTGACAGGGGGCTGGGCAGATACGCAGTATTTT,CASSLTGGWADTQYF
NA,TRBJ2-7,many,TRBV13,TGTGCCAGCAGCTTACGGCAGGGCAGCTCCTACGAGCAGTACTTC,CASSLRQGSSYEQYF
NA,TRBJ1-1,many,TRBV19,TGTGCCAGTAGTTGGGGGTTTGAAGCTGAAGCTTTCTTT,CASSWGFEAEAFF
TRBD1,TRBJ1-4,NA,TRBV20-1,TGCAGTGCTAGAAGGTGGACAGGTCGAGGCGGTGAAAAACTGTTTTTT,CSARRWTGRGGEKLFF
NA,TRBJ1-1,NA,TRBV6-4,TGTGCCAGCAGTGACCGGGACGGAGATGAAGCTTTCTTT,CASSDRDGDEAFF
NA,TRBJ2-5,many,TRBV6-5,TGTGCCAGCAGTTACTCGAAGGTTACGGCGACCCAGTACTTC,CASSYSKVTATQYF
NA,TRBJ1-4,NA,TRBV7-9,TGTGCCAGCAGCTTAGAGAGGTCGGTGGACAAACTGTTTTTT,CASSLERSVDKLFF
TRBD2,TRBJ2-1,NA,TRBV5-1,TGCGCCAGCAGCCCGTATCAGCGGGGGGGCTCCTACAATGAGCAGTTCTTC,CASSPYQRGGSYNEQFF
NA,TRBJ1-2,few,TRBV28,TGTGCCAGCAGCACCGCCGACAGGCACTATGGCTACACCTTC,CASSTADRHYGYTF
NA,TRBJ2-7,few,TRBV4-3,TGCGCCAGCAGCCAAGGCCCCTCCTACGAGCAGTACTTC,CASSQGPSYEQYF
NA,TRBJ2-7,many,TRBV7-9,TGTGCCAGCAGCTCCCCGGGACAAGCTGGCTACGAGCAGTACTTC,CASSSPGQAGYEQYF
NA,TRBJ2-3,few,TRBV24-1,TGTGCCACCAGTGGGGGGCTCGCCCAGTTGTATTTT,CATSGGLAQLYF
TRBD2,TRBJ2-4,NA,TRBV9,TGTGCCAGCAGCGTAGAGACTAGCGGGACCCTAGCCAAAAACATTCAGTACTTC,CASSVETSGTLAKNIQYF
NA,TRBJ2-3,once,TRBV7-2,TGTGCCAGCAGCTTTTGGGGGCCCGGCAATAGCACGCAGTATTTT,CASSFWGPGNSTQYF
TRBD1,TRBJ2-5,many,TRBV20-1,TGCAGTGCCCCTGGGCAGGGGGCACGGAAGACCCAGTACTTC,CSAPGQGARKTQYF
NA,TRBJ2-1,NA,TRBV7-2,TGTGCCAGCAGCTTGAGGCGGGTCTCCTCCTACAATGAGCAGTTCTTC,CASSLRRVSSYNEQFF
NA,TRBJ2-7,many,TRBV6-2/TRBV6-3,TGTGCCGGTGGGGACACAAACTACGAGCAGTACTTC,CAGGDTNYEQYF
NA,TRBJ2-1,once,TRBV12-3/TRBV12-4,TGTGCCAGCAGGGGACGGGCGGGAAACAATGAGCAGTTCTTC,CASRGRAGNNEQFF
NA,TRBJ2-7,many,TRBV30,TGTGCCTGGAGTGTAAGAAACAGTGATAGGTACGAGCAGTACTTC,CAWSVRNSDRYEQYF
NA,TRBJ2-2,many,TRBV12-3/TRBV12-4,TGTGCCAGCAGTTTATATCGGGGCGAGGAGCTGTTTTTT,CASSLYRGEELFF